This entry lists 16 T cell receptor beta chains sequenced from one sample in a study of blood T cell repertoires in COVID-19. The table came from immunoSEQ multiplex PCR; TCRdb's copy has only in-frame clones and leaves some out. This table has over 600,000 clones, approximately 90% appearing once. Sequences were obtained from peripheral blood. The receptors shown here come from a woman under 30 with acute or convalescent COVID-19.

The rearrangement joins TRBV27 to TRBJ1-5; 10 bases map to TRBD1. The CDR3 contains 14 residues. Germline lookup yields CDR1 MNHEY and CDR2 SMNVEV (reference sequence). The junction had 2 bases not matched to a gene; V was cut back by 3 bases and J by 6 bases. The CDR3 DNA is TGTGCCAGCAGTTTCGACAGGGGGCTTCAGCCCCAGCATTTT. Its translation: CASSFDRGLQPQHF.

The V call is TRBV5-4, the J call TRBJ2-7; TRBD2 matches at 11 bases. CDR3 length equals 15 residues. Germline trimming cut 4 bases from V and 4 bases from J; bases unmatched to any gene: 7. Per germline, CDR1 SGHNT and CDR2 YYREEE (reference sequence). The CDR3 region is CASSLSGGDEYEQYF. The CDR3 DNA is TGTGCCAGCAGCCTTAGCGGGGGGGACGAATACGAGCAGTACTTC.

The chain recombines TRBV3-1 (or the pseudogene TRBV3-2) with TRBJ1-1, with 8 positions matching TRBD1. Per the germline V gene, CDR1 is LGHDT and CDR2 is YNNKEL (reference sequence). This CDR3 region has 14 residues. The V segment lost 0 bases and the J segment 11 bases; nucleotides outside the gene matches: 8. CDR3 amino acids: CASSQDQGAYGAFF. For the CDR3, the DNA is TGTGCCAGCAGCCAAGATCAGGGGGCATATGGGGCTTTCTTT.

The V gene is TRBV10-1, the J gene TRBJ1-5; D is uncertain. Per the germline V gene, CDR1 is WNHNN and CDR2 is SYGVQD (reference sequence). CDR3 length equals 14 residues. V was trimmed by 6 bases and J by 0 bases, leaving 9 bases between them. The CDR3 DNA sequence: TGCGCCAGCAGGGGAGGCAATAGCAATCAGCCCCAGCATTTT. Protein sequence: CASRGGNSNQPQHF.

The rearrangement uses TRBV28 and TRBJ1-6, with a weak D call TRBD1 (6 bases). The CDR3 is 15 amino acids. Germline V gene data show CDR1 as MDHEN and CDR2 as SYDVKM. Trimming removed 10 bases from V and 0 bases from J, with 13 bases in between. CDR3 in DNA: TGTGCCAACAAACAGGGAATCTCCTATAATTCACCCCTCCACTTT. It encodes CANKQGISYNSPLHF.

V and J are TRBV7-2 and TRBJ1-5, with 10 bases fitting TRBD1. V lost 2 bases to trimming and J lost 2 bases; unmatched junction nucleotides: 3. The CDR3 is 16 amino acids. Germline values: CDR1 SGHTA, CDR2 FQGNSA. CDR3 sequence reads: CASSLRDRGGNQPQHF. CDR3 DNA sequence: TGTGCCAGCAGCTTACGGGACAGGGGCGGCAATCAGCCCCAGCATTTT.

The genes are TRBV30 and TRBJ2-7; TRBD2 might be the D (6 bases). The CDR3 consists of 16 residues. V was shortened by 1 base and J by 3 bases, with 19 bases between the two germline ends. CDR1 GTSNPN and CDR2 SVGIG come from the germline V gene (reference sequence). The CDR3 spells CAWSGRAGTFIYEQYF. Written as DNA, the CDR3 is TGTGCCTGGAGTGGGAGGGCCGGGACTTTTATCTACGAGCAGTACTTC.

Regarding this clone: In the same sample, other DNA sequences code for this CDR3. The chain joins TRBV6-5 to TRBJ2-1, with TRBD2 matching over 10 bases. V was pared by 0 bases and J by 4 bases, with 3 bases of the junction left unmatched. This CDR3 is built from 16 residues. Germline V lookup: CDR1 MNHEY, CDR2 SVGAGI. CDR3 residues: CASSYSASGGYNEQFF. The DNA for the CDR3 is TGTGCCAGCAGTTACTCCGCTAGCGGGGGTTACAATGAGCAGTTCTTC.

The J gene is TRBJ1-2, the V gene TRBV6-2 or TRBV6-3, with 9 bases matching TRBD1. CDR1 is MNHEY, CDR2 SVGEGT, per germline. This CDR3 has 13 residues. After removal of 5 bases from V and 10 bases from J, the junction contained 8 bases not matched to a gene. The CDR3 here is CASSLGTGNHYTF. The CDR3 DNA sequence: TGTGCCAGCAGTCTGGGGACAGGGAATCACTACACCTTC.

The chain couples TRBV29-1 to TRBJ1-2; 7 nucleotides agree with TRBD1. The germline CDR1 and CDR2 sequences are SQVTM and ANQGSEA. With 6 bases clipped from V and 3 bases from J, the junction kept 22 bases outside the gene matches. This CDR3 comprises 18 residues. In nucleotides, the CDR3 is TGCAGCGTCGCGCGTAAACAGGGGAGAGGGTGGCTTGACTATGGCTACACCTTC. Translation gives CSVARKQGRGWLDYGYTF. The complete variable domain, with remaining parts taken from reference TRBV29-1 and TRBJ1-2, reads SAVISQKPSRDICQRGTSLTIQCQVDSQVTMMFWYRQQPGQSLTLIATANQGSEATYESGFVIDKFPISRPNLTFSTLTVSNMSPEDSSIYLCSVARKQGRGWLDYGYTFGSGTRLTVV.

The chain carries TRBV4-1 and TRBJ2-1; D perhaps matches TRBD2 (5 bases). Trimming left V 0 bases short and J 4 bases short, with 16 bases between. CDR1 is MGHRA and CDR2 is YSYEKL in the germline V gene. The CDR3 covers 17 residues. This CDR3 reads CASSQEQAAVEYNEQFF. CDR3 coding DNA: TGCGCCAGCAGCCAAGAGCAAGCGGCTGTGGAATACAATGAGCAGTTCTTC.

The chain has TRBV11-2 and TRBJ1-2, with TRBD1 matching over 7 bases. This CDR3 is 17 amino acids long. The germline gives CDR1 SGHAT, CDR2 FQNNGV. The ends lost 3 bases at V and 4 bases at J; junction bases unmatched: 14. The CDR3 sequence is CASSFEGAPPPLYGYTF. The CDR3, as DNA: TGTGCCAGCAGCTTTGAGGGGGCTCCCCCACCCCTCTATGGCTACACCTTC.

This chain links TRBV11-2 with TRBJ2-1, with D possibly TRBD2 on 6 matching bases. The CDR3 is 15 residues long. Germline V lookup: CDR1 SGHAT, CDR2 FQNNGV. Trimming left V 5 bases short and J 1 base short, with 12 bases between. Here the CDR3 reads CASSPGLRSYNEQFF. The CDR3 DNA reads TGTGCCAGCAGCCCGGGACTTCGTTCCTACAATGAGCAGTTCTTC.

The V gene is TRBV19, the J gene TRBJ1-1, with 9 nucleotides matching TRBD1. After removal of 9 bases from V and 5 bases from J, the junction contained 7 bases not matched to a gene. From germline, CDR1 is LNHDA and CDR2 SQIVND (reference sequence). CDR3 length: 13 residues. CDR3 region: CASRDRESTEAFF. The CDR3 coding sequence is TGTGCCAGCCGGGACAGGGAAAGTACTGAAGCTTTCTTT.

J is TRBJ1-4 and V is TRBV5-1; D unclear. CDR3 size: 15 residues. CDR1 and CDR2 from the germline V gene are SGHRS and YFSETQ. V lost 0 bases, J lost 7 bases, and 13 bases lay in between. CDR3 residues: CASSLESGYREKLFF. The CDR3, as DNA: TGCGCCAGCAGCTTGGAGTCGGGGTATCGTGAAAAACTGTTTTTT.

This clone occurred once. This chain connects TRBV7-9 to TRBJ2-1; D might be TRBD2 (6 bases). The CDR3 is made up of 14 amino acids. Between the trimmed V and J ends, which lost 7 bases and 0 bases, there was a span of 10 bases. Germline V gene lookup returns CDR1 SEHNR and CDR2 FQNEAQ (reference sequence). The CDR3 is CASTPGDSYNEQFF. The CDR3 nucleotides are TGTGCCAGCACCCCGGGAGACTCCTACAATGAGCAGTTCTTC.